One and the same sample provided the 20 T cell receptor beta chains below, sequenced in a study of patients and donors after allogeneic stem cell transplantation. MiXCR, applied by TCRdb to the RT-PCR reads, yields one record per CDR3 protein. Of approximately 200,000 distinct CDR3 sequences in the sample, 41% were seen once. Sequenced: blood, either unsorted or a sorted T cell fraction (not recorded which). The receptor source for this set is a human donor who was either an allogeneic HSCT recipient or a stem cell or donor lymphocyte infusion donor (not recorded which). It is not recorded whose cells these are; they may come from a transplant donor.

The chain recombines TRBV6-2 or TRBV6-3 with TRBJ2-1; 8 positions agree with TRBD2. The germline V gene encodes CDR1 MNHEY and CDR2 SVGEGT. With 5 bases clipped from V and 7 bases from J, the junction kept 10 bases outside the gene matches. The CDR3 spans 15 residues. The CDR3 protein is CASSQPGLGENEQFF. The CDR3 nucleotides are TGTGCCAGCAGTCAACCGGGACTAGGGGAGAATGAGCAGTTCTTC.

V gene TRBV12-3 or TRBV12-4 combines with J gene TRBJ2-5; D is unclear. Trimming left V 3 bases short and J 7 bases short, with 9 bases between. The CDR3 totals 12 residues. The CDR3, as DNA: TGTGCCAGCAGTTTCACAGTCGCGACCCAGTACTTC. This codes for CASSFTVATQYF.

The V gene is TRBV15, the J gene TRBJ1-1; tentatively, D is TRBD1 (5 bases). The germline V gene encodes CDR1 LNHNV and CDR2 YYDKDF (reference sequence). The CDR3 consists of 13 residues. The V and J ends lost 0 bases and 3 bases respectively, with 5 bases between them. CDR3 nucleotide sequence: TGTGCCACCAGCAGAGAGGGGGACACTGAAGCTTTCTTT. Translation gives CATSREGDTEAFF.

The rearrangement uses TRBV3-1 and TRBJ2-7; D may be TRBD2 (6 bases). The germline gives CDR1 LGHDT, CDR2 YNNKEL (reference sequence). The CDR3 consists of 13 residues. The V end lost 6 bases, the J end lost 3 bases, and 12 bases lay between the germline ends. In nucleotides, the CDR3 is TGTGCCAGCAGTCAGGCGGGATTCTACGAGCAGTACTTC. Its protein is CASSQAGFYEQYF.

This clonotype was recorded only once. The chain recombines TRBV21-1 with TRBJ2-3. TRBV21-1 is a known pseudogene. The CDR3 loop spans 14 amino acids. CDR3 in DNA: TGTGCCAGCAGCTCTGACGAATGCACAGATACGCAGTATTTT. As protein: CASSSDECTDTQYF.

The V and J genes are TRBV4-2 and TRBJ1-1, with D perhaps TRBD1 (6 bases). Germline V gene sequence: CDR1 LGHNA, CDR2 YNFKEQ. The germline V and J ends were trimmed by 0 bases and 1 base, with 12 bases remaining between them. CDR3 length: 16 amino acids. CDR3 bases: TGTGCCAGCAGCCAAGACGGGGGCGGCCAGAACACTGAAGCTTTCTTT. Amino acid sequence: CASSQDGGGQNTEAFF.

In regard to this clonotype: The junction shows a germline mismatch at one end, possibly a read error. V gene TRBV7-7 combines with J gene TRBJ2-5; D is perhaps TRBD1 or TRBD2 (6 bases each). The CDR3 totals 14 residues. Germline V CDR1 and CDR2: SSHAT, FNYEAQ (reference sequence). Here the CDR3 reads CASSLRGPQETQYF. CDR3 sequence (DNA): TGTGCTAGCAGCTTACGGGGGCCCCAAGAGACCCAGTACTTC.

In nucleotides, the CDR3 is TGTGCCAGCAGGACCACAGGGGGCTTCGTTCAGCCCCAGCATTTT. It yields the protein CASRTTGGFVQPQHF. This rearrangement joins TRBV12-3 or TRBV12-4 to TRBJ1-5, with TRBD1 matching 9 bases. V lost 6 bases to trimming and J lost 6 bases; unmatched junction nucleotides: 9. CDR3 length equals 15 residues.

The CDR3 coding sequence is TGTGCCAGCAGCTTGGGTTCCCTTGGGGCCTACAATGAGCAGTTCTTC. Translating gives CASSLGSLGAYNEQFF. The genes are TRBV7-9 and TRBJ2-1, with no clear D. V was trimmed by 3 bases and J by 2 bases, leaving 14 bases between them. Per germline, CDR1 SEHNR and CDR2 FQNEAQ (reference sequence). This CDR3 is built from 16 residues.

This clonotype has only a few counts. This chain links TRBV19 with TRBJ1-1; weak D call: TRBD1 (5 bases). The CDR3 loop spans 14 amino acids. Between the trimmed V and J ends, which lost 3 bases and 6 bases, there was a span of 14 bases. Germline assignment: CDR1 LNHDA and CDR2 SQIVND (reference sequence). The CDR3 region is CASSIKGLGAEAFF. The CDR3 nucleotides are TGTGCCAGTAGTATTAAGGGTCTAGGGGCTGAAGCTTTCTTT.

CDR3 amino acids: CASSLSPAHGEQFF. CDR3 DNA: TGTGCCAGCAGTTTATCCCCGGCGCACGGTGAGCAGTTCTTC. The genes are TRBV27 and TRBJ2-1; unclear D gene. Trimming cost V 0 bases and J 9 bases, with 12 bases left between them. In germline, CDR1 is MNHEY, CDR2 SMNVEV (reference sequence). The CDR3 has 14 amino acids.

In its sample, this clonotype was seen a few times. Here the CDR3 reads CATSSSLGTSADNEQFF. CDR3 bases: TGTGCCACCAGCAGTTCCCTAGGGACTAGCGCTGACAATGAGCAGTTCTTC. V usage is TRBV15 and J usage is TRBJ2-1; TRBD2 agrees at 10 bases. V gave up 3 bases and J gave up 5 bases; unmatched junction bases: 10. Per germline, CDR1 LNHNV and CDR2 YYDKDF (reference sequence). The CDR3 loop spans 17 amino acids.

The rearrangement uses TRBV12-3 or TRBV12-4 and TRBJ2-1; TRBD1 matches 7 bases. Losses at the gene ends were 5 bases for V and 4 bases for J; bases not matched to a gene: 11. The CDR3 is 16 residues long. The CDR3 reads CASSPNRDRSYNEQFF. The CDR3 DNA reads as TGTGCCAGCAGTCCGAACCGGGACAGAAGTTACAATGAGCAGTTCTTC.

Only one count was recorded for this clonotype. The gene calls are TRBV6-1 and TRBJ1-2; 9 bases line up with TRBD1. The CDR3 extends over 13 amino acids. Losses at the gene ends were 7 bases for V and 3 bases for J; bases not matched to a gene: 3. Per germline, CDR1 MNHNS and CDR2 SASEGT. CDR3 bases: TGTGCCAGCAACCGGGACAGGGACTATGGCTACACCTTC. It encodes CASNRDRDYGYTF.

The gene calls are TRBV25-1 and TRBJ2-7; D could derive from TRBD1 or TRBD2 (5 bases each). V lost 4 bases and J 6 bases, leaving 22 bases between the germline ends. Germline assignment: CDR1 MGHDK and CDR2 SYGVNS. This CDR3 spans 16 amino acids. CDR3 sequence reads: CASSVLWGKGKGEQYF. CDR3 bases: TGTGCCAGCAGTGTATTGTGGGGGAAGGGTAAGGGCGAGCAGTACTTC.

This chain links TRBV5-1 with TRBJ2-2, with 10 bases that match TRBD1. CDR1 is SGHRS and CDR2 is YFSETQ in the germline V gene. J lost 4 bases, V lost 1 base, and 4 bases had no gene match. The CDR3 has 16 amino acids. The CDR3 is CASSLFGTGATGELFF. The CDR3 DNA is TGCGCCAGCAGCTTGTTCGGGACAGGGGCCACCGGGGAGCTGTTTTTT.

The V call is TRBV5-1, the J call TRBJ2-2; TRBD1 might be the D (6 bases). V was clipped by 5 bases and J by 4 bases, with 12 bases between them. Germline assignment: CDR1 SGHRS and CDR2 YFSETQ. CDR3 size: 14 residues. CDR3 loop: CASRPGQTTGELFF. As DNA, the CDR3 is TGCGCCAGCAGACCTGGACAGACCACCGGGGAGCTGTTTTTT.

The rearrangement joins TRBV5-1 to TRBJ1-2; 10 bases fit TRBD1. Trimming took 2 bases from V and 4 from J; bases not matched to a gene: 11. Germline CDR1 reads SGHRS; CDR2 reads YFSETQ. CDR3 length equals 17 residues. CDR3 sequence: CASSFGARQGAFYGYTF. The CDR3, as DNA: TGCGCCAGCAGCTTTGGCGCCCGACAGGGGGCATTCTATGGCTACACCTTC.

The genes are TRBV30 and TRBJ2-1; D is possibly TRBD2 (5 bases). The CDR3 covers 13 residues. V lost 4 bases to trimming and J lost 0 bases, with 7 bases between them. Germline V gives CDR1 GTSNPN, CDR2 SVGIG (reference sequence). The DNA for the CDR3 is TGTGCCTGGACGGGAAGCTCCTACAATGAGCAGTTCTTC. Protein product: CAWTGSSYNEQFF.

The rearrangement uses TRBV7-8 and TRBJ2-1; 7 bases match TRBD2. The CDR3 loop spans 15 amino acids. Germline V gene sequence: CDR1 SGHVS, CDR2 FQNEAQ. V shed 8 bases and J 3 bases; nucleotides not matched to a gene: 10. CDR3 sequence reads: CASLSGTVVYNEQFF. The CDR3 coding sequence is TGTGCCAGCTTGAGCGGGACGGTTGTCTACAATGAGCAGTTCTTC. Supplemented by reference TRBV7-8 and TRBJ2-1, the full variable domain reads GAGVSQSPRYKVAKRGQDVALRCDPISGHVSLFWYQQALGQGPEFLTYFQNEAQLDKSGLPSDRFFAERPEGSVSTLKIQRTQQEDSAVYLCASLSGTVVYNEQFFGPGTRLTVL.